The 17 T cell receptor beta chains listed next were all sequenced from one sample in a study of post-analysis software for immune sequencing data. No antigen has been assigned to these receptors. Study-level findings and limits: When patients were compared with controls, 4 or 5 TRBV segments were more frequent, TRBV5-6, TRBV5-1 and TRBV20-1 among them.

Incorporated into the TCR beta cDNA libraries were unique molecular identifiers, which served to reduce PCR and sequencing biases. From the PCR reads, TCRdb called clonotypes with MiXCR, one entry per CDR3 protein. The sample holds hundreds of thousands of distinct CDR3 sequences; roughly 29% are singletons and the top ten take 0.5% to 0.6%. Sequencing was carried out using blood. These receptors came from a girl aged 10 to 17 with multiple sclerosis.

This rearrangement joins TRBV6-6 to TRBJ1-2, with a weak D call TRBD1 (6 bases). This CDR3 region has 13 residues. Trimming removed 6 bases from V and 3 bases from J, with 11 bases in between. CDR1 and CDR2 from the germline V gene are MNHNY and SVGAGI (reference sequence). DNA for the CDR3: TGTGCCAGCAGGACAGGCGGTGACTATGGCTACACCTTC. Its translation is CASRTGGDYGYTF.

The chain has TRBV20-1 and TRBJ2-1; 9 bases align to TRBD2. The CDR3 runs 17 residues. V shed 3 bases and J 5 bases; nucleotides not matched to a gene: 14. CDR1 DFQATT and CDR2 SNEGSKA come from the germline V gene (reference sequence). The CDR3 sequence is CSARGDSGGGSHNEQFF. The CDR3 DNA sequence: TGCAGTGCTAGGGGAGATAGCGGGGGAGGGTCCCACAATGAGCAGTTCTTC.

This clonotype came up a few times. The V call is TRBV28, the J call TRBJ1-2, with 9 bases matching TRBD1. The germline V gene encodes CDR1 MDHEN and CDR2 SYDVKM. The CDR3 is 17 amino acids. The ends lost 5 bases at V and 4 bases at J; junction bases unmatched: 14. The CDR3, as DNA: TGTGCCAGCAGTCCTTCCGCCGGGACAGGGAGGAGCTATGGCTACACCTTC. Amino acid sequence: CASSPSAGTGRSYGYTF.

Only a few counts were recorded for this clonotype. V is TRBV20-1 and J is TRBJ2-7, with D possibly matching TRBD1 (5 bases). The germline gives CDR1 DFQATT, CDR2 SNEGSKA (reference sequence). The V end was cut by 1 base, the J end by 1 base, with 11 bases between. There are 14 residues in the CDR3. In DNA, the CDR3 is TGCAGTGCTAGAGGCCAACAGGATTCCTACGAGCAGTACTTC. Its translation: CSARGQQDSYEQYF.

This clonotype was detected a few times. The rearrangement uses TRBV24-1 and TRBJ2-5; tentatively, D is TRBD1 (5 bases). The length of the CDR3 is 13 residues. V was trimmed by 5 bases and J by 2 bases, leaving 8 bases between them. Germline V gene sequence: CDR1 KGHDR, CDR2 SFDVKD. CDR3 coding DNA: TGTGCCACCAGTGCTCCAGGGCAAGAGACCCAGTACTTC. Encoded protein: CATSAPGQETQYF.

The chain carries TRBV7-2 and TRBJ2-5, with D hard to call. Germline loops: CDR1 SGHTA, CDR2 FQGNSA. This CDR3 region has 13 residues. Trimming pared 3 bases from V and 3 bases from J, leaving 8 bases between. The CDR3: CASSFPNEETQYF. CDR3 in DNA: TGTGCCAGCAGCTTTCCGAACGAAGAGACCCAGTACTTC.

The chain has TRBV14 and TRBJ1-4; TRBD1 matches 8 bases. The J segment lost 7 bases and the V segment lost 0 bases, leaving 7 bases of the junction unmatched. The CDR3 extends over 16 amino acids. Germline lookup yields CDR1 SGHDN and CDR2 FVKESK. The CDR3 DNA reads TGTGCCAGCAGCCAAGAGCGGGACAGGCCGGGTGAAAAACTGTTTTTT. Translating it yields CASSQERDRPGEKLFF.

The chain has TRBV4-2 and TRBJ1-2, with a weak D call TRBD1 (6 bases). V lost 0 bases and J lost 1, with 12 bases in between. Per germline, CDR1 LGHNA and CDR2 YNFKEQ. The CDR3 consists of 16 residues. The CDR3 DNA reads TGTGCCAGCAGCCAAGATGGGGGGGGCAGTAACTATGGCTACACCTTC. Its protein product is CASSQDGGGSNYGYTF.

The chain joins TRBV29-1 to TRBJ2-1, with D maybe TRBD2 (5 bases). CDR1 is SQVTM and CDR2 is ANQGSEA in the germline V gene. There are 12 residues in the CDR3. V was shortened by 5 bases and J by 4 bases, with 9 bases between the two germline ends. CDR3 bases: TGCAGCGTTAGCGGCGGATACAATGAGCAGTTCTTC. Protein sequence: CSVSGGYNEQFF.

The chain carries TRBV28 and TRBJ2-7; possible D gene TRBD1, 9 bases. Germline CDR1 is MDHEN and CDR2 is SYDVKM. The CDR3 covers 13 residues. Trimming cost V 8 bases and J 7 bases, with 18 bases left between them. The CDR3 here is CASGTGTRREQYF. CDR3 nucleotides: TGTGCCAGCGGGACAGGGACTAGGAGGGAGCAGTACTTC.

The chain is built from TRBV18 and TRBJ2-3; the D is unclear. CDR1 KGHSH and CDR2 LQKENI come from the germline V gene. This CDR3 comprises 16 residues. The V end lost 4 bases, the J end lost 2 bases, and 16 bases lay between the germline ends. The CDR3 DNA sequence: TGTGCCAGCTCACTACATCCTCTGGGGTCCACAGATACGCAGTATTTT. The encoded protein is CASSLHPLGSTDTQYF.

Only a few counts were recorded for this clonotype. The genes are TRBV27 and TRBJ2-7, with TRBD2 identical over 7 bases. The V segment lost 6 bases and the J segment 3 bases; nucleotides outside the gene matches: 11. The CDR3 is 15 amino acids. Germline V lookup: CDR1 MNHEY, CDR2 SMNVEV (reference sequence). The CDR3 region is CASSQTATGGYEQYF. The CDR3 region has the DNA TGTGCCAGCAGCCAAACAGCAACGGGGGGCTACGAGCAGTACTTC.

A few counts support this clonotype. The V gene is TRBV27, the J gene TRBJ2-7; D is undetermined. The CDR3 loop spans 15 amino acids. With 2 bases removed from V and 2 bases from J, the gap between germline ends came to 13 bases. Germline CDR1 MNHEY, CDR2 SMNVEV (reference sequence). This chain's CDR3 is CASSLGFLPTYEQYF. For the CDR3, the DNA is TGTGCCAGCAGTTTAGGGTTTCTTCCGACCTACGAGCAGTACTTC.

The CDR3 DNA reads TGCGCCAGCAGCCCCCTCGGCGGGAATGGCTACACCTTC. Its translation: CASSPLGGNGYTF. The rearrangement links TRBV4-1 to TRBJ1-2; D unresolved. This CDR3 has 13 residues. Germline lookup yields CDR1 MGHRA and CDR2 YSYEKL. The V end was cut by 4 bases, the J end by 6 bases, with 12 bases between.

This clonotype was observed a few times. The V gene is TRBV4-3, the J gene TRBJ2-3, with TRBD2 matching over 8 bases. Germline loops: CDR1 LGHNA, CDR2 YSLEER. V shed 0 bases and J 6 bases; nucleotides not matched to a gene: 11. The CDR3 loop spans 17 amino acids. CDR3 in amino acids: CASSQDSEREIPDTQYF. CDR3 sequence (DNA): TGCGCCAGCAGCCAAGATTCGGAGCGGGAGATTCCTGATACGCAGTATTTT.

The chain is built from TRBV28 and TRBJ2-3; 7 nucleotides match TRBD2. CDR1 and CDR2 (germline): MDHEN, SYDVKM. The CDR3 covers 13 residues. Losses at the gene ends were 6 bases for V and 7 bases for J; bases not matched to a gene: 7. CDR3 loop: CASRPGLVNTQYF. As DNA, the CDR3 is TGTGCCAGCAGACCCGGACTAGTTAATACGCAGTATTTT.

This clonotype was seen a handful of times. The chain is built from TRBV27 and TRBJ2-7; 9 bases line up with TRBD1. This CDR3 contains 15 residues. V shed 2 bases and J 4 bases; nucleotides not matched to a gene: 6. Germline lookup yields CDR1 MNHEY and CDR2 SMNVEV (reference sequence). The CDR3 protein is CASSLVQGARYEQYF. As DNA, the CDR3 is TGTGCCAGCAGTTTAGTACAGGGGGCGCGGTACGAGCAGTACTTC.